The 30 T cell receptor beta chains below come from one sample, sequenced in a study of early T cells in non-severe SARS-CoV-2 infection. MiXCR, run by TCRdb on the 5' RACE reads, gives a single entry per CDR3 protein. This table has some 30,000 distinct CDR3 sequences, approximately 5.4% appearing once. Sequencing was done on a sample of whole blood. These receptors were obtained from an adult who was a healthcare worker with PCR-confirmed SARS-CoV-2 infection or an uninfected control (not recorded which).

This clonotype turned up a few times. The CDR3 spells CSALPGREGSNEQFF. The DNA of the CDR3 is TGCAGTGCCCTACCGGGGCGGGAAGGGAGCAATGAGCAGTTCTTC. The chain uses TRBV20-1 and TRBJ2-1, with TRBD2 as a possible D gene (6 bases). Germline lookup yields CDR1 DFQATT and CDR2 SNEGSKA (reference sequence). Trimming took 6 bases from V and 6 from J, leaving 21 bases between them. The CDR3 runs to 15 residues.

The V call is TRBV28, the J call TRBJ1-5; 7 bases agree with TRBD1. The CDR3 spans 15 residues. Germline V gene data show CDR1 as MDHEN and CDR2 as SYDVKM. Trimming removed 2 bases from V and 7 bases from J; junction bases left unmatched: 8. The CDR3 region has the DNA TGTGCCAGCAGTTTACCCGCAGGGGGGGCGCAGCCCCAGCATTTT. This codes for CASSLPAGGAQPQHF.

This clonotype has a count of ten or more. The V call is TRBV4-2, the J call TRBJ2-1; 7 nucleotides match TRBD2. Germline V gene lookup returns CDR1 LGHNA and CDR2 YNFKEQ. This CDR3 is built from 20 residues. J gave up 1 base and V 1 base, and 16 bases lay outside the gene matches. The CDR3 is CASSQVVWSRREPSYNEQFF. DNA of the CDR3: TGTGCCAGCAGCCAAGTTGTTTGGAGTAGGCGGGAGCCATCCTACAATGAGCAGTTCTTC.

This clonotype was observed a few times. The CDR3 DNA reads as TGCAGCGTCGCCACACGGATTCCCCCCCTCGAGCAGTACTTC. This translates into CSVATRIPPLEQYF. The genes are TRBV29-1 and TRBJ2-7; D is ambiguous. V dropped 6 bases and J dropped 6 bases, with 21 bases sitting between them. Germline V gene data show CDR1 as SQVTM and CDR2 as ANQGSEA. The CDR3 sequence is 14 residues long.

This clonotype was observed a handful of times. The genes are TRBV12-3 or TRBV12-4 and TRBJ2-1; 12 nucleotides align to TRBD2. CDR3 length equals 16 residues. After removal of 7 bases from V and 6 bases from J, the junction contained 10 bases not matched to a gene. The CDR3 sequence is CASTRTSSGRGNEQFF. The CDR3 DNA reads as TGTGCCAGCACCCGTACCTCTAGCGGGAGGGGCAATGAGCAGTTCTTC.

This clonotype came up many times. The J gene is TRBJ1-5, the V gene TRBV7-2; 7 bases agree with TRBD1. The V segment lost 8 bases and the J segment 7 bases; nucleotides outside the gene matches: 8. Germline V gives CDR1 SGHTA, CDR2 FQGNSA. This CDR3 has 13 residues. The CDR3 DNA sequence: TGTGCCAGCCTGGACAGGACGGCCCAGCCCCAGCATTTT. Translation: CASLDRTAQPQHF.

This clonotype was found many times. CDR3 loop: CASSSPGGSNEQFF. Written as DNA, the CDR3 is TGTGCCAGCAGCTCCCCGGGAGGATCGAATGAGCAGTTCTTC. V is TRBV7-9 and J is TRBJ2-1, with 7 positions matching TRBD2. The CDR3 has 14 amino acids. In germline, CDR1 is SEHNR, CDR2 FQNEAQ (reference sequence). V was pared by 4 bases and J by 7 bases, with 7 bases of the junction left unmatched.

This clonotype was counted a few times. The chain joins TRBV6-1 to TRBJ1-5, with D maybe TRBD1 (6 bases). V dropped 4 bases and J dropped 6 bases, with 10 bases sitting between them. CDR1 and CDR2 from the germline V gene are MNHNS and SASEGT. The CDR3 sequence is 13 residues long. This chain's CDR3 is CASSGTVSQPQHF. CDR3 nucleotide sequence: TGTGCCAGCAGTGGGACAGTGTCTCAGCCCCAGCATTTT.

In its sample, this clonotype was seen many times. The rearrangement joins TRBV20-1 to TRBJ1-6; D is unresolved. The V gene's germline CDR1 is DFQATT and CDR2 SNEGSKA (reference sequence). The germline V and J ends were trimmed by 4 bases and 7 bases, with 14 bases remaining between them. The CDR3 covers 14 residues. The CDR3 sequence is CSAIPRVRNSPLHF. In DNA, the CDR3 is TGCAGTGCTATACCAAGAGTTAGGAATTCACCCCTCCACTTT.

In this sample, this clonotype turned up many times. The J gene is TRBJ1-4, the V gene TRBV27, with D tentatively TRBD1 (5 bases). CDR3 length: 15 amino acids. Germline V gene data show CDR1 as MNHEY and CDR2 as SMNVEV (reference sequence). The V end lost 4 bases, the J end lost 11 bases, and 20 bases lay between the germline ends. CDR3 sequence reads: CASSSRQIRGDKLFF. Here the CDR3 DNA reads TGTGCCAGCAGTTCCCGACAGATTCGCGGTGACAAACTGTTTTTT.

This clonotype was detected ten times or more. The chain has TRBV12-3 or TRBV12-4 and TRBJ2-7, with no clear D. CDR3 length: 14 residues. V lost 3 bases and J 3 bases, leaving 12 bases between the germline ends. The CDR3 DNA follows: TGTGCCAGCAGTTTTTCGAATACCGGCTACGAGCAGTACTTC. Its protein is CASSFSNTGYEQYF.

This clonotype has just a few counts. The chain is built from TRBV29-1 and TRBJ1-3; D not resolved. V was clipped by 3 bases and J by 3 bases, with 9 bases between them. Germline CDR1 is SQVTM and CDR2 is ANQGSEA. CDR3 length: 13 residues. Here the CDR3 DNA reads TGCAGCGTTGATCAGGACGGTGGAAACACCATATATTTT. This encodes CSVDQDGGNTIYF. Supplemented by reference TRBV29-1 and TRBJ1-3, the full variable domain reads SAVISQKPSRDICQRGTSLTIQCQVDSQVTMMFWYRQQPGQSLTLIATANQGSEATYESGFVIDKFPISRPNLTFSTLTVSNMSPEDSSIYLCSVDQDGGNTIYFGEGSWLTVV.

This clonotype was counted between two and nine times. The chain carries TRBV7-2 and TRBJ2-7, with TRBD2 matching 8 bases. Germline-derived CDR1 and CDR2 are SGHTA and FQGNSA. The CDR3 covers 16 residues. J lost 6 bases, V lost 2 bases, and 12 bases had no gene match. Written as DNA, the CDR3 is TGTGCCAGCAGCTTACCTCCCGGGGCGGGAGGACTCGAGCAGTACTTC. It translates to CASSLPPGAGGLEQYF.

This clonotype was found a few times. This chain joins TRBV20-1 and TRBJ2-7, with 16 bases lining up with TRBD2. The CDR3 contains 16 residues. Looked up from germline, CDR1 is DFQATT and CDR2 is SNEGSKA (reference sequence). V dropped 5 bases and J dropped 9; count of bases not matched to a gene: 13. For the CDR3, the DNA is TGCAGTGCTTCGGGACTAGCGGGAGGGCCCCCCCTCGGGCAGTACTTC. This translates into CSASGLAGGPPLGQYF.

This clonotype came up many times. The chain links TRBV20-1 to TRBJ2-1, with a tentative D call TRBD1 (5 bases). The CDR3 is made up of 12 amino acids. CDR1 DFQATT and CDR2 SNEGSKA come from the germline V gene (reference sequence). The V gene lost 2 bases and the J gene lost 8 bases, with 10 bases spanning the gap. CDR3: CSARRGRHEQFF. The CDR3 DNA is TGCAGTGCTAGAAGGGGCAGACATGAGCAGTTCTTC.

The chain uses TRBV28 and TRBJ2-1, with TRBD1 matching 10 bases. Germline V CDR1 and CDR2: MDHEN, SYDVKM. Trimming cost V 7 bases and J 4 bases; bases outside gene matches: 7. This CDR3 contains 15 residues. The CDR3 DNA reads as TGTGCCAGCACTACCGGGGGACAGGGGTACAATGAGCAGTTCTTC. Its translation: CASTTGGQGYNEQFF.

This clonotype was found many times. The V call is TRBV19, the J call TRBJ2-2, with TRBD1 matching over 8 bases. Germline values: CDR1 LNHDA, CDR2 SQIVND (reference sequence). The CDR3 sequence is 14 residues long. V was clipped by 5 bases and J by 5 bases; unmatched bases: 4. The CDR3 DNA is TGTGCCAGTAGTTTAACAGGGGGGACCGGGGAGCTGTTTTTT. It is translated as CASSLTGGTGELFF.

V usage is TRBV12-3 or TRBV12-4 and J usage is TRBJ1-4; D is unclear. Trimming took 3 bases from V and 8 from J, leaving 13 bases between them. This CDR3 comprises 14 residues. The CDR3 DNA reads as TGTGCCAGCAGTTTCGGGGTAGTAGGCGAAAAACTGTTTTTT. The encoded protein is CASSFGVVGEKLFF.

This clonotype was seen many times. This chain links TRBV9 with TRBJ2-1; D not certain. Trimming took 0 bases from V and 3 from J, leaving 10 bases between them. Germline assignment: CDR1 SGDLS and CDR2 YYNGEE. This CDR3 is built from 15 residues. The CDR3 reads CASSVGPEVYNEQFF. The CDR3 bases are TGTGCCAGCAGCGTAGGGCCGGAAGTCTACAATGAGCAGTTCTTC.

The CDR3 DNA reads as TGTGCCAGCAGTCAAGGGACAGGGGGAGTCTATGGCTACACCTTC. Amino acids: CASSQGTGGVYGYTF. The chain couples TRBV27 to TRBJ1-2; TRBD1 matches 11 bases. Germline CDR1 and CDR2: MNHEY and SMNVEV (reference sequence). V was pared by 5 bases and J by 4 bases, with 6 bases of the junction left unmatched. The CDR3 contains 15 residues.

About this clonotype: Just one base apart from a much larger clone, this may be a read error. The V gene is TRBV2, the J gene TRBJ2-3; D ambiguous. This CDR3 comprises 14 residues. Germline V lookup: CDR1 SNHLY, CDR2 FYNNEI. The germline V and J ends were trimmed by 1 base and 2 bases, with 7 bases remaining between them. The CDR3 bases are TGTGCCAGCAGTGAAGATAGGGCCACAGATACGCAGTATTTT. Translating it yields CASSEDRATDTQYF. Full variable domain (outside the CDR3, taken from reference TRBV2 and TRBJ2-3): EPEVTQTPSHQVTQMGQEVILRCVPISNHLYFYWYRQILGQKVEFLVSFYNNEISEKSEIFDDQFSVERPDGSNFTLKIRSTKLEDSAMYFCASSEDRATDTQYFGPGTRLTVL.

This clonotype was seen at least ten times. The chain employs TRBV6-2 or TRBV6-3 and TRBJ2-1, with D hard to call. The CDR3 spans 14 residues. Germline CDR1 reads MNHEY; CDR2 reads SVGEGT. Trimming removed 2 bases at V and 4 bases at J, with 9 bases between. This CDR3 reads CASSYTLLYNEQFF. CDR3 in DNA: TGTGCCAGCAGTTACACCCTCCTGTACAATGAGCAGTTCTTC.

This clonotype was counted a few times. The V and J genes are TRBV20-1 and TRBJ2-6, with D unclear. Germline-derived CDR1 and CDR2 are DFQATT and SNEGSKA (reference sequence). The germline V and J ends were trimmed by 3 bases and 0 bases, with 12 bases remaining between them. CDR3 length: 16 residues. The CDR3 region has the DNA TGCAGTGCTAGGGGAACCGTCCTCTCTGGGGCCAACGTCCTGACTTTC. It yields the protein CSARGTVLSGANVLTF.

The chain couples TRBV11-2 to TRBJ2-7; the D gene could be TRBD1 or TRBD2 (6 bases each). Germline CDR1 reads SGHAT; CDR2 reads FQNNGV. The V gene lost 1 base and the J gene lost 4 bases, with 17 bases spanning the gap. The CDR3 extends over 16 amino acids. The CDR3 nucleotides read TGTGCCAGCAGCTTAGGGGGAACGGGGGACATGTACGAGCAGTACTTC. Protein: CASSLGGTGDMYEQYF.

The rearrangement uses TRBV9 and TRBJ2-5; tentative D call: TRBD1 (6 bases). The CDR3 is 14 residues long. CDR1 is SGDLS, CDR2 YYNGEE, per germline. V was pared by 4 bases and J by 0 bases, with 10 bases between. The CDR3 region has the DNA TGTGCCAGCAGCTCTCAGGGGTACCAAGAGACCCAGTACTTC. It yields the protein CASSSQGYQETQYF.

This clonotype has only a few counts. The chain recombines TRBV7-9 with TRBJ2-1; 9 bases agree with TRBD1. CDR1 and CDR2 (germline): SEHNR, FQNEAQ (reference sequence). The CDR3 has 15 residues. The V and J ends lost 2 bases and 5 bases, in that order; junction bases with no gene match: 4. The CDR3 sequence is CASSLTGGLHNEQFF. CDR3 nucleotides: TGTGCCAGCAGCTTAACAGGGGGCCTTCACAATGAGCAGTTCTTC.

There are many counts of this clonotype. This sequence joins TRBV7-2 and TRBJ2-1; 8 nucleotides agree with TRBD2. Germline-derived CDR1 and CDR2 are SGHTA and FQGNSA. The CDR3 contains 17 residues. The V segment lost 5 bases and the J segment 4 bases; nucleotides outside the gene matches: 13. Here the CDR3 reads CASSPPGLGWGYNEQFF. DNA of the CDR3: TGTGCCAGCAGCCCACCGGGACTAGGCTGGGGATACAATGAGCAGTTCTTC.

This clonotype showed up many times. This chain links TRBV5-5 with TRBJ2-3; D is unclear. V was cut by 5 bases and J by 4 bases, with 20 bases left in between. Germline-derived CDR1 and CDR2 are SGHKS and YYEKEE (reference sequence). This CDR3 spans 16 amino acids. The CDR3 DNA reads TGTGCCAGCAGTCAACAACTAAAAGCAGTCGCAGATACGCAGTATTTT. Its protein is CASSQQLKAVADTQYF.

This clonotype was counted many times. The chain recombines TRBV28 with TRBJ2-5, with 7 bases identical to TRBD1. Germline V lookup: CDR1 MDHEN, CDR2 SYDVKM. CDR3 length equals 16 residues. V shed 6 bases, J shed 5 bases, and the junction held 15 bases outside the gene matches. The CDR3 reads CASSPTQGIRRETQYF. The DNA of the CDR3 is TGTGCCAGCAGCCCTACACAGGGGATCCGGAGGGAGACCCAGTACTTC.

Ten or more counts support this clonotype. The chain combines TRBV20-1 with TRBJ2-7, with TRBD2 matching over 12 bases. The V segment lost 5 bases and the J segment 2 bases; nucleotides outside the gene matches: 4. The CDR3 has 14 amino acids. Looked up from germline, CDR1 is DFQATT and CDR2 is SNEGSKA (reference sequence). CDR3 nucleotides: TGCAGTGCTTGCCCTAGCGGGAGGGCCTACGAGCAGTACTTC. This sequence encodes CSACPSGRAYEQYF.